Shown below are 12 T cell receptor beta chains from a single sample sequenced in a study of cytomegalovirus exposure and HLA in healthy donors. The study ran its PCR with 60 Vbeta and 13 Jbeta primers. Measured with immunoSEQ multiplex PCR; TCRdb has only the in-frame clones, and not every one. The sample shows more than 150,000 clones, 60% to 80% of them seen only once. The sequenced material came from PBMCs. Every receptor here comes from a man between 50 and 59 years old in good health and CMV-seropositive.

CDR3 bases: TGTGCCAGTAGTACCGTCCCACAGGGATGGTATGGCTACACCTTC. This gives the protein CASSTVPQGWYGYTF. V usage is TRBV19 and J usage is TRBJ1-2, with D maybe TRBD1 (6 bases). Trimming pared 4 bases from V and 5 bases from J, leaving 17 bases between. Germline CDR1 LNHDA, CDR2 SQIVND (reference sequence). The CDR3 totals 15 residues.

This chain uses TRBV10-3 with TRBJ2-3; 13 bases fit TRBD2. The junction had 6 bases not matched to a gene; V was cut back by 6 bases and J by 0 bases. Germline V gene data show CDR1 as ENHRY and CDR2 as SYGVKD. CDR3 length equals 17 residues. CDR3 in DNA: TGTGCCATCAGAACTAGCGGGGGGGCTCGTAGCACAGATACGCAGTATTTT. Translated, it gives CAIRTSGGARSTDTQYF.

This clone is a singleton in its sample. The chain has TRBV4-1 and TRBJ1-5, with 7 bases that match TRBD1. V shed 6 bases and J 4 bases; nucleotides not matched to a gene: 9. The germline gives CDR1 MGHRA, CDR2 YSYEKL. CDR3 length: 15 residues. The CDR3 DNA reads as TGCGCCAGCAGTCAGTCCGGGACAGAGAATCAGCCCCAGCATTTT. It codes for CASSQSGTENQPQHF.

The chain uses TRBV29-1 and TRBJ2-7, with D possibly TRBD1 on 5 matching bases. The CDR3 runs 13 residues. Germline-derived CDR1 and CDR2 are SQVTM and ANQGSEA. V gave up 6 bases and J gave up 3 bases, with 15 bases separating them. In nucleotides, the CDR3 is TGCAGCGTATACGAACAGGACCACTACGAGCAGTACTTC. Its translation is CSVYEQDHYEQYF.

The V call is TRBV2, the J call TRBJ1-2, with D possibly being TRBD1 (5 bases). Germline assignment: CDR1 SNHLY and CDR2 FYNNEI. The V end was cut by 4 bases, the J end by 2 bases, with 11 bases between. This CDR3 region has 14 residues. The CDR3 bases are TGTGCCAGCAGTGTTCGGGGACTGAACTATGGCTACACCTTC. Translation: CASSVRGLNYGYTF.

This chain joins TRBV18 and TRBJ1-5; D might be TRBD1 (6 bases). V lost 6 bases and J lost 7, with 13 bases in between. This CDR3 has 13 residues. Germline CDR1 is KGHSH and CDR2 is LQKENI. In DNA form, the CDR3 reads TGTGCCAGCTCGAGTCAGGGGAACCAGCCCCAGCATTTT. Translated, it gives CASSSQGNQPQHF.

The rearrangement uses TRBV4-2 and TRBJ2-5; D gene ambiguous. This CDR3 has 14 residues. Germline V gene data show CDR1 as LGHNA and CDR2 as YNFKEQ. V was pared by 1 base and J by 1 base, with 7 bases between. In DNA form, the CDR3 reads TGTGCCAGCAGCCAAGGAGACTCCCAAGAGACCCAGTACTTC. It encodes CASSQGDSQETQYF.

The chain is built from TRBV2 and TRBJ1-1, with D unclear. The CDR3 covers 12 residues. Trimming cost V 6 bases and J 0 bases, with 5 bases left between them. Germline V gene data show CDR1 as SNHLY and CDR2 as FYNNEI. The CDR3 sequence: CASRALNTEAFF. Written as DNA, the CDR3 is TGTGCCAGCAGGGCTTTGAACACTGAAGCTTTCTTT.

This sequence joins TRBV7-3 and TRBJ1-1, with D possibly being TRBD1 (5 bases). CDR3 size: 13 residues. Looked up from germline, CDR1 is SGHTA and CDR2 is FQGTGA. The ends were cut back, 5 bases at V and 2 bases at J, with 9 bases in the middle. DNA of the CDR3: TGTGCCAGCAGCGCCGACAGAAACACTGAAGCTTTCTTT. It yields the protein CASSADRNTEAFF.

The chain recombines TRBV4-1 with TRBJ1-3; D not certain. This CDR3 has 15 amino acids. In germline, CDR1 is MGHRA, CDR2 YSYEKL. Trimming took off 3 bases at V and 4 bases at J, with 13 bases between the two ends. The CDR3 nucleotides read TGCGCCAGCAGCCAGGAGCGAGGGCTGGGAAACACCATATATTTT. Translating gives CASSQERGLGNTIYF.

The rearrangement links TRBV6-1 to TRBJ2-1; tentatively, D is TRBD2 (5 bases). CDR1 and CDR2 from the germline V gene are MNHNS and SASEGT. The CDR3 length is 13 residues. V lost 3 bases and J 7 bases, leaving 10 bases between the germline ends. The CDR3 DNA sequence: TGTGCCAGCAGTGACAGCCCGGGAAATGAGCAGTTCTTC. The encoded protein is CASSDSPGNEQFF.

The chain employs TRBV5-8 and TRBJ1-5; perhaps TRBD1 as D (5 bases). The V and J ends lost 1 base and 6 bases respectively, with 8 bases between them. Looked up from germline, CDR1 is SGHTS and CDR2 is YDEGEE. The CDR3 has 13 amino acids. The DNA of the CDR3 is TGTGCCAGCAGCTTGTCGGGGGGTCAGCCCCAGCATTTT. Translation gives CASSLSGGQPQHF.